This passage covers 28 T cell receptor beta chains from one sample sequenced in a study of regulatory T cells in long-lasting Graves disease. Time point given: newly diagnosed GD, antithyroid drugs for less than 3 months. TCR sequences were obtained from RNA taken from PBMCs. TCR beta libraries were built with iRepertoire HTBI primers and Arm-PCR of CDR3 regions. From the multiplex PCR reads, TCRdb called clonotypes with MiXCR, one entry per CDR3 protein. The data show around 500,000 distinct CDR3 sequences, roughly 13% seen once. These data also featured in a second study, about T cells in Graves' hyperthyroidism and ophthalmopathy.

Here the sequenced sample was peripheral blood mononuclear cells (PBMCs), taken at new diagnosis, from a patient treated with antithyroid drugs. These receptors were obtained from a man aged 30 to 39 with Graves disease.

This clonotype has at least ten counts. V and J are TRBV7-9 and TRBJ2-2; D tentatively fits TRBD1 or TRBD2 (5 bases each). The V and J ends lost 6 bases and 4 bases respectively, with 9 bases between them. The germline CDR1 and CDR2 sequences are SEHNR and FQNEAQ (reference sequence). The CDR3 contains 13 residues. DNA of the CDR3: TGTGCCAGCAGTGGGGGTCGCACCGGGGAGCTGTTTTTT. Translated, it gives CASSGGRTGELFF.

The chain uses TRBV19 and TRBJ2-5; 7 bases align to TRBD2. The CDR3 extends over 15 amino acids. V dropped 6 bases and J dropped 7; count of bases not matched to a gene: 14. The germline V gene encodes CDR1 LNHDA and CDR2 SQIVND (reference sequence). The CDR3 region has the DNA TGTGCCAGTAGACCCGGGACTACATCGGCGGGGACCCAGTACTTC. Translated, it gives CASRPGTTSAGTQYF.

The chain links TRBV11-2 to TRBJ2-1, with a possible D match to TRBD2 (5 bases). The V and J ends lost 1 base and 8 bases respectively, with 15 bases between them. Germline V gene data show CDR1 as SGHAT and CDR2 as FQNNGV. This CDR3 has 15 residues. CDR3 coding DNA: TGTGCCAGCAGCTTAGGACAAATGTTGGGAGATGAGCAGTTCTTC. It encodes CASSLGQMLGDEQFF.

This clonotype was observed many times. The chain joins TRBV27 to TRBJ2-7, with 12 bases matching TRBD2. Trimming cost V 3 bases and J 5 bases; bases outside gene matches: 11. From germline, CDR1 is MNHEY and CDR2 SMNVEV (reference sequence). The length of the CDR3 is 17 residues. The CDR3 sequence: CASSFPGETSGSHEQYF. The CDR3 bases are TGTGCCAGCAGTTTCCCCGGAGAGACTAGCGGGAGCCACGAGCAGTACTTC.

This clonotype was recorded at least ten times. The genes are TRBV24-1 and TRBJ2-5; a weak D match, TRBD2 (5 bases). Germline V CDR1 and CDR2: KGHDR, SFDVKD. V was trimmed by 5 bases and J by 4 bases, leaving 10 bases between them. The CDR3 has 13 residues. CDR3 DNA sequence: TGTGCCACCAGTGCAGGTGCGGGAGAGACCCAGTACTTC. Encoded protein: CATSAGAGETQYF.

Points on this clonotype: This may be a read error, as it is one base from a much larger clone. V is TRBV12-3 or TRBV12-4 and J is TRBJ1-1; TRBD1 is a possible D gene (5 bases). The CDR3 runs to 14 residues. For the CDR3, the DNA is TGTGCCAGCAGTCAGCATCCGGGGGTCACTGAAGCTTACTTT. Translation gives CASSQHPGVTEAYF.

This clonotype came up many times. The chain has TRBV20-1 and TRBJ2-5; 13 bases are a match to TRBD2. J lost 3 bases, V lost 7 bases, and 11 bases had no gene match. Germline V gives CDR1 DFQATT, CDR2 SNEGSKA (reference sequence). The CDR3 is made up of 16 amino acids. The CDR3 spells CSGTLLAGGPEETQYF. CDR3 in DNA: TGCAGTGGCACCTTACTAGCGGGAGGGCCAGAAGAGACCCAGTACTTC.

This clonotype was counted a few times. The genes are TRBV20-1 and TRBJ1-5; D possibly corresponds to TRBD1 (6 bases). This CDR3 is 13 amino acids long. Trimming pared 4 bases from V and 2 bases from J, leaving 9 bases between. Germline CDR1 and CDR2: DFQATT and SNEGSKA (reference sequence). This CDR3 is CSANRDGNQPQHF. DNA for the CDR3: TGCAGTGCTAACAGGGATGGCAATCAGCCCCAGCATTTT.

This clonotype was seen a few times. V and J are TRBV6-1 and TRBJ2-3, with 10 bases lining up with TRBD2. V dropped 2 bases and J dropped 3; count of bases not matched to a gene: 8. The CDR3 length is 17 residues. The germline CDR1 and CDR2 sequences are MNHNS and SASEGT. CDR3 sequence: CASSERHSGRGTDTQYF. The DNA of the CDR3 is TGTGCCAGCAGTGAAAGGCACAGCGGGAGGGGGACAGATACGCAGTATTTT.

The chain combines TRBV29-1 with TRBJ2-3; TRBD2 matches at 12 bases. CDR3 length equals 17 residues. Trimming cost V 7 bases and J 0 bases; bases outside gene matches: 11. Germline values: CDR1 SQVTM, CDR2 ANQGSEA. The CDR3 sequence is CSAPRTSGAASTDTQYF. The CDR3 DNA sequence: TGCAGCGCCCCCAGGACTAGCGGGGCCGCTAGCACAGATACGCAGTATTTT.

At least ten counts were recorded for this clonotype. The V call is TRBV12-3 or TRBV12-4, the J call TRBJ2-5; perhaps D is TRBD1 or TRBD2 (5 bases each). V lost 4 bases to trimming and J lost 5 bases, with 17 bases between them. The CDR3 sequence is 15 residues long. CDR3: CASSWGPLRGETQYF. The CDR3 DNA follows: TGTGCCAGCAGTTGGGGACCCCTGCGCGGGGAGACCCAGTACTTC.

In its sample, this clonotype was seen many times. The CDR3 spells CASSLGRKAYNEQFF. DNA of the CDR3: TGTGCCAGCAGCTTAGGGAGAAAAGCATACAATGAGCAGTTCTTC. This rearrangement joins TRBV7-8 to TRBJ2-1, with no clear D. The CDR3 is made up of 15 amino acids. Germline loops: CDR1 SGHVS, CDR2 FQNEAQ. V lost 1 base and J lost 4, with 11 bases in between.

This clonotype appeared many times. The chain recombines TRBV2 with TRBJ1-1, with TRBD1 as a possible D gene (6 bases). Per germline, CDR1 SNHLY and CDR2 FYNNEI. The CDR3 runs to 16 residues. V lost 1 base and J 4 bases, leaving 16 bases between the germline ends. CDR3 DNA sequence: TGTGCCAGCAGTGAAGAACAGGGCAGGTGGGGCACTGAAGCTTTCTTT. It is translated as CASSEEQGRWGTEAFF.

CDR3 region: CASSTNRGEQFF. CDR3 nucleotide sequence: TGTGCCAGCAGCACAAACAGGGGCGAGCAGTTCTTC. V and J are TRBV9 and TRBJ2-1; 7 bases are shared with TRBD1. With 4 bases clipped from V and 10 bases from J, the junction kept 5 bases outside the gene matches. Germline CDR1 reads SGDLS; CDR2 reads YYNGEE. The CDR3 contains 12 residues. The variable domain in full, completed from reference TRBV9 and TRBJ2-1, reads DSGVTQTPKHLITATGQRVTLRCSPRSGDLSVYWYQQSLDQGLQFLIQYYNGEERAKGNILERFSAQQFPDLHSELNLSSLELGDSALYFCASSTNRGEQFFGPGTRLTVL.

This clonotype was recorded at least ten times. Here the CDR3 reads CSVGIGGTEAFF. CDR3 coding DNA: TGCAGCGTTGGGATCGGGGGTACTGAAGCTTTCTTT. This chain uses TRBV29-1 with TRBJ1-1, with D possibly TRBD1 on 5 matching bases. CDR1 and CDR2 (germline): SQVTM, ANQGSEA. Trimming left V 4 bases short and J 5 bases short, with 11 bases between. The CDR3 is made up of 12 amino acids.

This sequence joins TRBV19 and TRBJ1-1; possibly TRBD1 for D (6 bases). Per the germline V gene, CDR1 is LNHDA and CDR2 is SQIVND (reference sequence). V shed 9 bases and J shed 11 bases, with 19 bases lying between them. There are 12 residues in the CDR3. The CDR3 coding sequence is TGTGCCAGGAGGACAGTTCAACCCCTGGCTTTCTTT. This gives the protein CARRTVQPLAFF.

This clonotype was found many times. The rearrangement uses TRBV6-1 and TRBJ1-5; possibly TRBD1 for D (6 bases). Germline V gene sequence: CDR1 MNHNS, CDR2 SASEGT. There are 15 residues in the CDR3. Deletions cut 6 bases from V and 7 bases from J, with 19 bases between. The CDR3 here is CASSKSRGGRQPQHF. The CDR3 DNA reads as TGTGCCAGCAGCAAGTCCAGGGGAGGACGCCAGCCCCAGCATTTT.

The genes are TRBV9 and TRBJ2-5; the match to TRBD1 covers 9 bases. Germline V gene sequence: CDR1 SGDLS, CDR2 YYNGEE. V lost 4 bases, J lost 5 bases, and 6 bases stayed unmatched. This CDR3 comprises 14 residues. In DNA form, the CDR3 reads TGTGCCAGCAGCACACAGGGGGCTTTGGAGACCCAGTACTTC. It is translated as CASSTQGALETQYF.

This sequence joins TRBV11-2 and TRBJ2-1; 14 bases align to TRBD2. Germline V lookup: CDR1 SGHAT, CDR2 FQNNGV. The V segment lost 2 bases and the J segment 7 bases; nucleotides outside the gene matches: 1. The CDR3 runs 15 residues. The CDR3 region has the DNA TGTGCCAGCAGCTTAAGGACTAGCGGGAGGAATGAGCAGTTCTTC. Amino acids: CASSLRTSGRNEQFF.

In regard to this clonotype: An end of the junction differs from the germline gene, which may be a read error. The chain employs TRBV7-7 and TRBJ2-3; TRBD1 aligns across 9 bases. Germline CDR1 and CDR2: SSHAT and FNYEAQ (reference sequence). CDR3 length equals 14 residues. The DNA of the CDR3 is TGTGCTAGCAGCCTGGACAGGGGAGCAGATACGCAGTATTTT. This translates into CASSLDRGADTQYF. Complete variable domain (other parts from reference TRBV7-7 and TRBJ2-3): GAGVSQSPRYKVTKRGQDVTLRCDPISSHATLYWYQQALGQGPEFLTYFNYEAQPDKSGLPSDRFSAERPEGSISTLTIQRTEQRDSAMYRCASSLDRGADTQYFGPGTRLTVL.

In this sample, this clonotype turned up many times. This rearrangement joins TRBV30 to TRBJ1-5; D is perhaps TRBD1 (6 bases). CDR1 and CDR2 from the germline V gene are GTSNPN and SVGIG (reference sequence). The CDR3 covers 12 residues. The ends were cut back, 3 bases at V and 7 bases at J, with 10 bases in the middle. The CDR3 DNA sequence: TGTGCCTGGAGCAGGGGATCACAGCCCCAGCATTTT. This codes for CAWSRGSQPQHF. Looking up the rest from reference TRBV30 and TRBJ1-5 gives the full variable domain: SQTIHQWPATLVQPVGSPLSLECTVEGTSNPNLYWYRQAAGRGLQLLFYSVGIGQISSEVPQNLSASRPQDRQFILSSKKLLLSDSGFYLCAWSRGSQPQHFGDGTRLSIL.

The V and J genes are TRBV29-1 and TRBJ2-7; unclear D gene. Per germline, CDR1 SQVTM and CDR2 ANQGSEA. Trimming took off 4 bases at V and 2 bases at J, with 12 bases between the two ends. The CDR3 sequence is 13 residues long. In nucleotides, the CDR3 is TGCAGCGTTGGGCAGAGACTCACCTACGAGCAGTACTTC. Amino acid sequence: CSVGQRLTYEQYF.

The genes are TRBV19 and TRBJ2-1; D not certain. Per the germline V gene, CDR1 is LNHDA and CDR2 is SQIVND (reference sequence). Trimming removed 6 bases from V and 3 bases from J, with 12 bases in between. The CDR3 runs to 14 residues. This CDR3 is CASRGKGNYNEQFF. In DNA, the CDR3 is TGTGCCAGTAGAGGAAAGGGAAACTACAATGAGCAGTTCTTC.

The rearrangement uses TRBV7-2 and TRBJ2-3, with D possibly TRBD2 on 5 matching bases. Looked up from germline, CDR1 is SGHTA and CDR2 is FQGNSA. The germline V and J ends were trimmed by 1 base and 6 bases, with 14 bases remaining between them. CDR3 size: 15 residues. CDR3 nucleotide sequence: TGTGCCAGCAGCTTAGGACTTCCTCGCGGGGATACGCAGTATTTT. Its translation: CASSLGLPRGDTQYF.

This clonotype was observed at least ten times. The CDR3, as DNA: TGTGCCAGCAAGTCCGCAGGGGCCGCGAACACCGGGGAGCTGTTTTTT. Its protein product is CASKSAGAANTGELFF. The chain uses TRBV6-2 or TRBV6-3 and TRBJ2-2, with D tentatively TRBD1 (6 bases). Trimming took off 7 bases at V and 0 bases at J, with 15 bases between the two ends. The CDR3 totals 16 residues. Germline values: CDR1 MNHEY, CDR2 SVGEGT.

This clonotype has at least ten counts. The gene calls are TRBV5-1 and TRBJ2-7; 7 bases fit TRBD2. V lost 4 bases to trimming and J lost 0 bases; unmatched junction nucleotides: 4. CDR1 and CDR2 from the germline V gene are SGHRS and YFSETQ. The CDR3 has 14 amino acids. The CDR3 region is CASSRAGSSYEQYF. Here the CDR3 DNA reads TGCGCCAGCAGCAGAGCGGGATCCTCCTACGAGCAGTACTTC.

The rearrangement uses TRBV12-5 and TRBJ2-1; 7 bases are a match to TRBD2. From germline, CDR1 is LGHNT and CDR2 FRNRAP. Germline trimming cut 0 bases from V and 2 bases from J; bases unmatched to any gene: 4. This CDR3 has 16 amino acids. CDR3 bases: TGTGCTAGTGGTTTGGTATGGGGGAGGGCCTACAATGAGCAGTTCTTC. Its translation: CASGLVWGRAYNEQFF.

This clonotype was counted many times. The rearrangement links TRBV7-9 to TRBJ2-1; TRBD1 aligns across 8 bases. The length of the CDR3 is 17 residues. The germline gives CDR1 SEHNR, CDR2 FQNEAQ (reference sequence). V shed 2 bases, J shed 5 bases, and the junction held 11 bases outside the gene matches. This CDR3 reads CASSLPLRQGLNNEQFF. Written as DNA, the CDR3 is TGTGCCAGCAGCTTACCCCTTCGACAGGGGCTGAACAATGAGCAGTTCTTC.